The 30 T cell receptor beta chains below come from one sample, sequenced in a study of molecular identifiers for immune sequencing clone quantification. TCRdb re-analysed the PCR reads in MiXCR, keeping a single row per CDR3 protein. The sample carries around 470,000 distinct CDR3 sequences, about 22% recorded once. Sequencing was done on a sample of naive CD8+ T cells from blood, with Jurkat cell RNA spiked in. Regarding subset: FACS-sorted CD8+CD4-CCR7+CD45RA+ naive T cells. The receptors stem from a human donor in good health. Some libraries in this study had Jurkat cell RNA spiked in.

In the case of this clonotype: Being one base from a much bigger clone, this may be a read error. The CDR3, as DNA: TGTGCCAGCAGCCTTGGACAGGGGGTGAGGGTACAAGAGACCCAGTACTTC. Its translation: CASSLGQGVRVQETQYF. The gene calls are TRBV5-6 and TRBJ2-5; TRBD1 aligns across 10 bases. In germline, CDR1 is SGHDT, CDR2 YYEEEE. This CDR3 has 17 amino acids. Losses at the gene ends were 4 bases for V and 2 bases for J; bases not matched to a gene: 11.

The chain has TRBV27 and TRBJ2-7; 7 positions match TRBD1. CDR1 MNHEY and CDR2 SMNVEV come from the germline V gene (reference sequence). V was pared by 0 bases and J by 4 bases, with 9 bases of the junction left unmatched. This CDR3 contains 16 residues. The CDR3 DNA is TGTGCCAGCAGTTTATCTTCACAGGGGTTGCCATACGAGCAGTACTTC. It codes for CASSLSSQGLPYEQYF.

A remark on this clonotype: This may arise from a read error, as a much more abundant clone is one base away. The chain uses TRBV25-1 and TRBJ2-1; tentative D call: TRBD2 (6 bases). CDR1 is MGHDK and CDR2 is SYGVNS in the germline V gene. CDR3 length: 15 amino acids. CDR3 protein: CASSESGSSCNEQFF. CDR3 sequence (DNA): TGTGCCAGCAGCGAAAGCGGGTCCTCCTGCAATGAGCAGTTCTTC.

Comments on this clonotype: The conserved closing phenylalanine or tryptophan is absent in this CDR3, likely reflecting a read error. The rearrangement links TRBV14 to TRBJ2-3; 7 bases match TRBD1. The germline CDR1 and CDR2 sequences are SGHDN and FVKESK. Unmatched junction bases numbered 10, after V lost 0 bases and J lost 1 base. This CDR3 contains 18 residues. The CDR3 DNA follows: TGTGCCAGCAGCCAAGACCGGGACAGCGTTTGGGGCACAGATACGCAGTATCTT. Its translation: CASSQDRDSVWGTDTQYL.

This clonotype was found many times. The chain employs TRBV12-3 or TRBV12-4 and TRBJ2-5, with TRBD2 identical over 10 bases. Unmatched junction bases numbered 5, after V lost 1 base and J lost 3 bases. The CDR3 covers 16 residues. CDR3 in amino acids: CASSLGTSGPEETQYF. CDR3 nucleotide sequence: TGTGCCAGCAGTTTAGGGACTAGCGGACCAGAAGAGACCCAGTACTTC.

Many counts were recorded for this clonotype. The chain joins TRBV5-4 to TRBJ1-1; the D gene is possibly TRBD1 (6 bases). The length of the CDR3 is 14 residues. Per the germline V gene, CDR1 is SGHNT and CDR2 is YYREEE (reference sequence). The ends were cut back, 2 bases at V and 4 bases at J, with 12 bases in the middle. The CDR3 reads CASSLSQGTTEAFF. The CDR3 DNA reads TGTGCCAGCAGCTTATCGCAGGGGACCACTGAAGCTTTCTTT.

This clonotype was counted only a few times. The V and J genes are TRBV30 and TRBJ2-7; D possibly uses TRBD1 or TRBD2 (6 bases each). The CDR3 length is 13 residues. CDR1 is GTSNPN, CDR2 SVGIG, per germline (reference sequence). The V end lost 2 bases, the J end lost 7 bases, and 15 bases lay between the germline ends. CDR3 in DNA: TGTGCCTGGAGTCGAATAGGGGGGTGGGAGCAGTACTTC. It specifies CAWSRIGGWEQYF.

This clonotype was seen repeatedly, ten times or more. The J gene is TRBJ2-7, the V gene TRBV20-1; 7 bases line up with TRBD2. This CDR3 is 14 amino acids long. The ends lost 3 bases at V and 2 bases at J; junction bases unmatched: 7. Germline V lookup: CDR1 DFQATT, CDR2 SNEGSKA (reference sequence). CDR3 loop: CSASLAGEAYEQYF. CDR3 DNA: TGCAGTGCTAGTTTGGCGGGAGAAGCCTACGAGCAGTACTTC.

There are many counts of this clonotype. The chain joins TRBV20-1 to TRBJ2-5; D is possibly TRBD2 (5 bases). The CDR3 spans 13 residues. V lost 5 bases and J lost 5, with 15 bases in between. Germline-derived CDR1 and CDR2 are DFQATT and SNEGSKA (reference sequence). The CDR3 DNA sequence: TGCAGTGCTCGTCCAGAGGGCCACGAGACCCAGTACTTC. Its protein is CSARPEGHETQYF.

This clonotype has at least ten counts. This rearrangement joins TRBV29-1 to TRBJ2-7; possible D gene TRBD2, 6 bases. The CDR3 covers 12 residues. Trimming pared 7 bases from V and 3 bases from J, leaving 13 bases between. In germline, CDR1 is SQVTM, CDR2 ANQGSEA. In nucleotides, the CDR3 is TGCAGCGCAAGACTAGTGAGCTACGAGCAGTACTTC. Translation: CSARLVSYEQYF.

This clonotype came up many times. The rearrangement uses TRBV7-9 and TRBJ1-5, with 8 bases aligning to TRBD1. Germline CDR1 SEHNR, CDR2 FQNEAQ (reference sequence). This CDR3 is built from 14 residues. The V and J ends lost 4 bases and 3 bases, in that order; junction bases with no gene match: 2. CDR3: CASSWTGNNQPQHF. In nucleotides, the CDR3 is TGTGCCAGCAGCTGGACAGGGAACAATCAGCCCCAGCATTTT.

J is TRBJ2-1 and V is TRBV4-1; D possibly corresponds to TRBD1 (6 bases). This CDR3 region has 14 residues. The V end was cut by 3 bases, the J end by 7 bases, with 13 bases between. Germline V gives CDR1 MGHRA, CDR2 YSYEKL. CDR3 in amino acids: CASSQGNRENEQFF. Written as DNA, the CDR3 is TGCGCCAGCAGCCAGGGGAACAGGGAGAATGAGCAGTTCTTC.

This chain uses TRBV4-3 with TRBJ2-7; 8 bases map to TRBD1. Germline V lookup: CDR1 LGHNA, CDR2 YSLEER. V dropped 4 bases and J dropped 7; count of bases not matched to a gene: 9. The length of the CDR3 is 14 residues. The CDR3: CASSPRQGIREQYF. CDR3 DNA: TGCGCCAGCAGCCCCCGACAGGGGATTCGTGAGCAGTACTTC.

The chain is built from TRBV28 and TRBJ2-7; D uncertain. CDR1 is MDHEN, CDR2 SYDVKM, per germline. V shed 8 bases and J shed 4 bases, with 15 bases lying between them. CDR3 length equals 13 residues. CDR3 sequence (DNA): TGTGCCAGCCAGGCCCCTGGGTGGTACGAGCAGTACTTC. As protein: CASQAPGWYEQYF.

This clonotype has a handful of counts. This chain links TRBV30 with TRBJ1-1; 8 nucleotides match TRBD1. With V trimmed by 6 bases and J by 8 bases, 11 bases remained unmatched. CDR3 length: 13 amino acids. Germline V gene lookup returns CDR1 GTSNPN and CDR2 SVGIG (reference sequence). The CDR3 region has the DNA TGTGCCTGCCATAAAGGAAGACAGGGGGAAGCTTTCTTT. Translated, it gives CACHKGRQGEAFF.

This clonotype was seen at least ten times. The chain links TRBV4-3 to TRBJ1-5; TRBD1 might be the D (5 bases). Germline V gene sequence: CDR1 LGHNA, CDR2 YSLEER. The CDR3 is 17 residues long. V dropped 0 bases and J dropped 2 bases, with 14 bases sitting between them. The CDR3 region has the DNA TGCGCCAGCAGCCAAGATCGGGACCCTTGGGGCAATCAGCCCCAGCATTTT. It translates to CASSQDRDPWGNQPQHF.

The chain combines TRBV4-1 with TRBJ2-1, with 9 bases matching TRBD1. This CDR3 spans 16 amino acids. Germline V gene sequence: CDR1 MGHRA, CDR2 YSYEKL. V lost 4 bases, J lost 9 bases, and 13 bases stayed unmatched. The CDR3 DNA sequence: TGCGCCAGCAGCCCGCAACAGACAGGGGGTTCGTCTGAGCAGTTCTTC. This sequence encodes CASSPQQTGGSSEQFF.

This clonotype was seen a handful of times. The V call is TRBV30, the J call TRBJ1-2, with no clear D. Trimming removed 3 bases from V and 1 base from J, with 3 bases in between. Germline V gene sequence: CDR1 GTSNPN, CDR2 SVGIG (reference sequence). This CDR3 region has 11 residues. For the CDR3, the DNA is TGTGCCTGGAGCGATAACTATGGCTACACCTTC. This gives the protein CAWSDNYGYTF.

This clonotype was detected many times. The chain recombines TRBV12-3 or TRBV12-4 with TRBJ1-1; D uncertain. Between the trimmed V and J ends, which lost 2 bases and 3 bases, there was a span of 10 bases. The CDR3 loop spans 14 amino acids. CDR3 loop: CASSLFGVDTEAFF. The CDR3 coding sequence is TGTGCCAGCAGTTTATTTGGGGTTGACACTGAAGCTTTCTTT.

This clonotype appeared many times. This chain links TRBV28 with TRBJ1-1, with D unclear. The germline V gene has CDR1 MDHEN and CDR2 SYDVKM. Trimming removed 6 bases from V and 6 bases from J, with 8 bases in between. The CDR3 is made up of 11 amino acids. This CDR3 is CASSPSAEAFF. CDR3 in DNA: TGTGCCAGCAGCCCGAGCGCTGAAGCTTTCTTT.

On this clonotype itself: Its ends do not fully match the called genes, so a read error is possible. The chain couples TRBV12-3 or TRBV12-4 to TRBJ2-5; possible D gene TRBD2, 5 bases. This CDR3 has 15 amino acids. The CDR3 nucleotides read TGTGCCAGCAGCTTAGGGTCGAGGGTCGCGAAGACCCAGTACTTC. This sequence encodes CASSLGSRVAKTQYF.

This clonotype was counted a few times. The chain is built from TRBV5-4 and TRBJ1-2; 8 bases agree with TRBD1. Germline trimming cut 5 bases from V and 7 bases from J; bases unmatched to any gene: 10. The CDR3 totals 14 residues. The germline V gene has CDR1 SGHNT and CDR2 YYREEE (reference sequence). CDR3 sequence reads: CASSFRGQGSGYTF. The CDR3 DNA reads as TGTGCCAGCAGTTTCAGGGGGCAAGGGAGTGGCTACACCTTC.

The rearrangement links TRBV4-2 to TRBJ2-1; 12 bases fit TRBD2. Germline V gene sequence: CDR1 LGHNA, CDR2 YNFKEQ. The length of the CDR3 is 15 residues. J gave up 7 bases and V 4 bases, and 5 bases lay outside the gene matches. As DNA, the CDR3 is TGTGCCAGCAGCCTAACTAGCGGGAGGTTGAATGAGCAGTTCTTC. It encodes CASSLTSGRLNEQFF.

This chain uses TRBV28 with TRBJ1-1; no reliable D call. Trimming left V 7 bases short and J 1 base short, with 10 bases between. The CDR3 loop spans 13 amino acids. CDR1 is MDHEN, CDR2 SYDVKM, per germline. For the CDR3, the DNA is TGTGCCAGCAATTCTAGGAGGAACACTGAAGCTTTCTTT. This sequence encodes CASNSRRNTEAFF.

This clonotype came up many times. The chain recombines TRBV6-1 with TRBJ2-7; D is uncertain. V was trimmed by 5 bases and J by 0 bases, leaving 17 bases between them. Germline lookup yields CDR1 MNHNS and CDR2 SASEGT. This CDR3 is 16 amino acids long. CDR3 DNA sequence: TGTGCCAGCAGTAAACTTTATGGCTCGAGCTCCTACGAGCAGTACTTC. Translating gives CASSKLYGSSSYEQYF.

This clonotype appeared a few times. The chain recombines TRBV9 with TRBJ2-5, with D tentatively TRBD1 or TRBD2 (5 bases each). The CDR3 sequence is 13 residues long. Germline CDR1 is SGDLS and CDR2 is YYNGEE. V lost 0 bases and J 5 bases, leaving 8 bases between the germline ends. The CDR3 region has the DNA TGTGCCAGCAGCGTAGCAGGGACGGAGACCCAGTACTTC. It is translated as CASSVAGTETQYF.

In the case of this clonotype: A read error is possible here, since a much larger clone lies one base away. The chain is built from TRBV19 and TRBJ2-4; 8 bases line up with TRBD2. The junction had 5 bases not matched to a gene; V was cut back by 10 bases and J by 0 bases. Looked up from germline, CDR1 is LNHDA and CDR2 is SQIVND (reference sequence). The CDR3 totals 14 residues. CDR3 sequence: CATSTSAAKNIQYF. CDR3 nucleotide sequence: TGTGCCACCTCGACTAGCGCAGCCAAAAACATTCAGTACTTC.

This clonotype was counted ten times or more. V gene TRBV28 combines with J gene TRBJ2-2, with unresolved D. This CDR3 region has 15 residues. The ends were cut back, 5 bases at V and 0 bases at J, with 10 bases in the middle. CDR1 and CDR2 (germline): MDHEN, SYDVKM. DNA for the CDR3: TGTGCCAGCAGTCCCGAGATTTCGAACACCGGGGAGCTGTTTTTT. The encoded protein is CASSPEISNTGELFF.

This clonotype was detected only a few times. The CDR3 protein is CAWSPRQVYEQYF. For the CDR3, the DNA is TGTGCCTGGAGTCCCAGACAGGTCTACGAGCAGTACTTC. The V call is TRBV30, the J call TRBJ2-7, with a possible D match to TRBD1 (6 bases). The CDR3 totals 13 residues. The germline V gene has CDR1 GTSNPN and CDR2 SVGIG (reference sequence). V was pared by 2 bases and J by 3 bases, with 11 bases between. Full variable domain (missing parts from reference TRBV30 and TRBJ2-7): SQTIHQWPATLVQPVGSPLSLECTVEGTSNPNLYWYRQAAGRGLQLLFYSVGIGQISSEVPQNLSASRPQDRQFILSSKKLLLSDSGFYLCAWSPRQVYEQYFGPGTRLTVT.

The V and J genes are TRBV6-2 or TRBV6-3 and TRBJ2-7; 11 bases are a match to TRBD2. The CDR3 has 15 residues. CDR1 and CDR2 from the germline V gene are MNHEY and SVGEGT. The V and J ends lost 0 bases and 6 bases, in that order; junction bases with no gene match: 4. The CDR3 spells CASSYSELAGVEQYF. The CDR3 coding sequence is TGTGCCAGCAGTTACTCTGAACTAGCGGGAGTCGAGCAGTACTTC.